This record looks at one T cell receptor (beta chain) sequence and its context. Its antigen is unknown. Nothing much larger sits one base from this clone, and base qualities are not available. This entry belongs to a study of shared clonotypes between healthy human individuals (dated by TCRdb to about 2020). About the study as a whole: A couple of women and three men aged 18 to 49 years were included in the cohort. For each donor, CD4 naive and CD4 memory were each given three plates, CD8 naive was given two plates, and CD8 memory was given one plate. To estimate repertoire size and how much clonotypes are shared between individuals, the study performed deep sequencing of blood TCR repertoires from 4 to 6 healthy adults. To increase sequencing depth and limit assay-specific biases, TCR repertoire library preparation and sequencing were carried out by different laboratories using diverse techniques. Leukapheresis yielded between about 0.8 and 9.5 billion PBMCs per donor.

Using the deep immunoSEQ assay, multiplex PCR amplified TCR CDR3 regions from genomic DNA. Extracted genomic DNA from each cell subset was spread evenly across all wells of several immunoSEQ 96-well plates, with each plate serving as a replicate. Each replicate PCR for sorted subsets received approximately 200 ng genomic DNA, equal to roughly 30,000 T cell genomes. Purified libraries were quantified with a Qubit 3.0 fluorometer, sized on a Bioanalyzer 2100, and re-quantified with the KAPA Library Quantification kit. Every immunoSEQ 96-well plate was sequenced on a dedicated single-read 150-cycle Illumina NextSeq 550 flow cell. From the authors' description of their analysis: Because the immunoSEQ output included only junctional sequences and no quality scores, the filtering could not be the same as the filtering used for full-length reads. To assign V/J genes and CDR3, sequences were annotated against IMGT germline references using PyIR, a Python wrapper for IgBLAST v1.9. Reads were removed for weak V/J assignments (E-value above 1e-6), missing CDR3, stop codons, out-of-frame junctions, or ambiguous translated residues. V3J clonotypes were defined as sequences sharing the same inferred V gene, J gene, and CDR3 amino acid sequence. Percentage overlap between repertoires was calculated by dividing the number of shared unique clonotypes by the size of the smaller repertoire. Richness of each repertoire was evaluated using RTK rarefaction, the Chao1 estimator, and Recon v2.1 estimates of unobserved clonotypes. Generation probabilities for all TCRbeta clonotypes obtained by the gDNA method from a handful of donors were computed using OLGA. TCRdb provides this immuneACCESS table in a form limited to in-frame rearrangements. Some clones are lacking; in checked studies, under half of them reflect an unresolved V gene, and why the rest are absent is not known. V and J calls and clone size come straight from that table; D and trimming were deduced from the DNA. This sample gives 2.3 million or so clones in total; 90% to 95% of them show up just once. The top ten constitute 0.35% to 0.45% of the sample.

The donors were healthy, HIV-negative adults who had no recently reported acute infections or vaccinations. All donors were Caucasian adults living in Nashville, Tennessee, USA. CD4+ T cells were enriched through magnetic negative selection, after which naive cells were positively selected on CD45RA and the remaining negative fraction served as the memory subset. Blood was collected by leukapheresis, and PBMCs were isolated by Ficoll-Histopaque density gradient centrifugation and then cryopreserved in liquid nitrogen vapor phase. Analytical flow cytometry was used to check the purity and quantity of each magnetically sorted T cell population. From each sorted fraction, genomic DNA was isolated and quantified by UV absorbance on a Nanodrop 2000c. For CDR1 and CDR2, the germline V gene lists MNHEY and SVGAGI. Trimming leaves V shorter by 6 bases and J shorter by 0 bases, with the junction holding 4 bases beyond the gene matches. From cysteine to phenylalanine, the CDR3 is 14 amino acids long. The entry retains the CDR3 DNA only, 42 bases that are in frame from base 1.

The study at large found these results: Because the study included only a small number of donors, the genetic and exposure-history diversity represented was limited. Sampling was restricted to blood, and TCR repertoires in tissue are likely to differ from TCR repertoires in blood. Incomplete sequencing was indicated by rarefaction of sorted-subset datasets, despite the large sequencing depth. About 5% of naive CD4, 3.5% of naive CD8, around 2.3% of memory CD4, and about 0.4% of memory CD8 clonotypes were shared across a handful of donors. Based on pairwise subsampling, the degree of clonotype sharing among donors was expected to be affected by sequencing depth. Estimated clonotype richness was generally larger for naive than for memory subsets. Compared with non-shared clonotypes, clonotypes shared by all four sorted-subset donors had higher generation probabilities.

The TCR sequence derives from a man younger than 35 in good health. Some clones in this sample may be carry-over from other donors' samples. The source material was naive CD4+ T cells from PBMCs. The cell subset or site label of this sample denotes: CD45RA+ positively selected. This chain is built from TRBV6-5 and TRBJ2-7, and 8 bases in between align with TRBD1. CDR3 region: CASRRTGPSYEQYF. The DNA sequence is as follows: TGTGCCAGCAGAAGGACAGGGCCCTCCTACGAGCAGTACTTC.